This note documents a single T cell receptor (beta chain) sequence. V was pared by 9 bases and J by 9 bases, with 13 bases of the junction left unmatched. Looked up from germline, CDR1 is LNHDA and CDR2 is SQIVND (reference sequence). The CDR3 is 16 amino acids. This sample was taken from a study of blood T cell repertoires in COVID-19. Study context: Collection of acute and convalescent COVID-19 samples took place in the United States, Italy and Spain.

Original data processing: Amplification with reference gene primers provided the estimates of nucleated cell counts. Measured with immunoSEQ multiplex PCR; TCRdb has only the in-frame clones, and not every one. The V and J calls and clone size come from that table; D and trimming were worked out from the DNA. In the table there are approximately 190,000 clones, roughly four fifths of which are singletons. The TCR comes from a human donor with acute or convalescent COVID-19. The donor label of this sample is uncertain. V and J are TRBV19 and TRBJ2-1; 14 bases match TRBD2. The sequencing input was peripheral blood. In nucleotides, the CDR3 is TGTGCCAGCGGCCAGGAGACTAGCGGGAGGGCCGGTGAGCAGTTCTTC. Translation: CASGQETSGRAGEQFF.